The clone carrying this TCR beta chain occurred many times. TCRdb reprocessed the RT-PCR reads with MiXCR, giving one entry per CDR3 protein. Among hundreds of thousands of distinct CDR3 sequences listed, 13% to 15% were seen once. CDR3 length: 14 amino acids. The trim removed 5 bases at V and 5 bases at J, leaving 7 bases unmatched. Germline V gene sequence: CDR1 SGHRS, CDR2 YFSETQ. This clonotype was sampled from a female donor in good health, serving as a healthy control. V and J are TRBV5-1 and TRBJ2-5; 9 bases map to TRBD1. The sequencing sample was made of memory CD4+ T cells from blood. CDR3 sequence: CASRNGQGTETQYF. The CDR3 region has the DNA TGCGCCAGCAGAAACGGACAGGGGACGGAGACCCAGTACTTC. The full variable domain, rest sourced from reference TRBV5-1 and TRBJ2-5, is KAGVTQTPRYLIKTRGQQVTLSCSPISGHRSVSWYQQTPGQGLQFLFEYFSETQRNKGNFPGRFSGRQFSNSRSEMNVSTLELGDSALYLCASRNGQGTETQYFGPGTRLLVL.